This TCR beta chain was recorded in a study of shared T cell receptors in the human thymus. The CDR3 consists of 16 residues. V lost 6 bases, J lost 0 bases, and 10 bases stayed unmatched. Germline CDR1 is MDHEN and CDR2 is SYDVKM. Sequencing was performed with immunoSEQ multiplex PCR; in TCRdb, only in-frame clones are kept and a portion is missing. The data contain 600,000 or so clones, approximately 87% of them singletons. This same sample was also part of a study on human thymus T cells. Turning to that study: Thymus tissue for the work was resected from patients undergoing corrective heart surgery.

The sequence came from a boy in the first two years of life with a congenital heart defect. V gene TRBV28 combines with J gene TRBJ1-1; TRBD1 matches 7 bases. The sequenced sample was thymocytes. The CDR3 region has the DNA TGTGCCAGCAGCAAGGACAGGACACGCATGAACACTGAAGCTTTCTTT. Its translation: CASSKDRTRMNTEAFF.